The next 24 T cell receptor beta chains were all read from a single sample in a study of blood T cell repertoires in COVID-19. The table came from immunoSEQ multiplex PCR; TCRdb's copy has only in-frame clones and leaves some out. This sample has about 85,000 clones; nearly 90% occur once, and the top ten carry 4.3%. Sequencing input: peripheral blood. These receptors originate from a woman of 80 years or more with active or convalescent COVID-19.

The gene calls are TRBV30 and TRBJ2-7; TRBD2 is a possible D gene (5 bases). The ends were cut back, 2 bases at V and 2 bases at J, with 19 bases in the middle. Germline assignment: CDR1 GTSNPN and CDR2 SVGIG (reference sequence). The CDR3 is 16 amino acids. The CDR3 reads CAWSISREGSAYEQYF. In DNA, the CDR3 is TGTGCCTGGAGTATTTCCCGGGAAGGGAGCGCCTACGAGCAGTACTTC.

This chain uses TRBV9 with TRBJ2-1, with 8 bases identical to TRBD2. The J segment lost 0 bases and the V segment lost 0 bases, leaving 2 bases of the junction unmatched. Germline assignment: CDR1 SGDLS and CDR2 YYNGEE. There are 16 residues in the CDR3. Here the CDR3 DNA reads TGTGCCAGCAGCGTAGATAGCGGGATCTCCTACAATGAGCAGTTCTTC. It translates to CASSVDSGISYNEQFF.

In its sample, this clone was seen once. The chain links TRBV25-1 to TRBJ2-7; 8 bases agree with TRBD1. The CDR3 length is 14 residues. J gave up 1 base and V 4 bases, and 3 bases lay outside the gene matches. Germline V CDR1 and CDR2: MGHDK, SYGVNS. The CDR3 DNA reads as TGTGCCAGCAGTGGGGGACAGGTTTCCTACGAGCAGTACTTC. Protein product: CASSGGQVSYEQYF.

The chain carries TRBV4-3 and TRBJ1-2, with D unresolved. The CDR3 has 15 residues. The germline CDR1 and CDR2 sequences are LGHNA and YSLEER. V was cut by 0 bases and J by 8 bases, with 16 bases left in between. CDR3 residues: CASSQDDLTQEGYTF. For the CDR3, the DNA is TGCGCCAGCAGCCAAGACGACCTTACCCAGGAAGGCTACACCTTC.

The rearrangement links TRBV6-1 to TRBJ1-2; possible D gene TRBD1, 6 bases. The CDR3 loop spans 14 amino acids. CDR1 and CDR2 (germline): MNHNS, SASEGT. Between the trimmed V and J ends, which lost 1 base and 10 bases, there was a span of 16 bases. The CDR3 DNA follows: TGTGCCAGCAGTGAAGTTTACAGGGCCACGCACTACACCTTC. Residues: CASSEVYRATHYTF.

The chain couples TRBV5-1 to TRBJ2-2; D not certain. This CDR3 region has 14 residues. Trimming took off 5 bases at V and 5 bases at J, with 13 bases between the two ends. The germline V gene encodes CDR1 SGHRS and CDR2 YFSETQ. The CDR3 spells CASSLEVFTGELFF. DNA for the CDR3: TGCGCCAGCAGTCTCGAGGTTTTTACCGGGGAGCTGTTTTTT.

The CDR3 sequence: CASSLAGLADYEQYF. The DNA of the CDR3 is TGTGCCAGCAGCTTGGCTGGGCTAGCGGACTACGAGCAGTACTTC. V is TRBV5-4 and J is TRBJ2-7; 7 bases map to TRBD2. CDR1 is SGHNT and CDR2 is YYREEE in the germline V gene (reference sequence). After removal of 0 bases from V and 3 bases from J, the junction contained 6 bases not matched to a gene. The CDR3 consists of 15 residues.

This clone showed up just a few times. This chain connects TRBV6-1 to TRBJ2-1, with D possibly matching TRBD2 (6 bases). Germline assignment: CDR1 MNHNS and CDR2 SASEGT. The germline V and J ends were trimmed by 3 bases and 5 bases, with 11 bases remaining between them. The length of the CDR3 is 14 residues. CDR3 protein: CASSDSGGDNEQFF. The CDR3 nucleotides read TGTGCCAGCAGTGATAGCGGCGGGGACAATGAGCAGTTCTTC.

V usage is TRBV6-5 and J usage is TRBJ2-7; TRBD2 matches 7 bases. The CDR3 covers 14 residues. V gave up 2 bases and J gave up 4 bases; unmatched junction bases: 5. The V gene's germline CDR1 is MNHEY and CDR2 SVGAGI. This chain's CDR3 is CASSYPGGDYEQYF. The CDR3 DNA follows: TGTGCCAGCAGTTACCCGGGGGGTGATTACGAGCAGTACTTC.

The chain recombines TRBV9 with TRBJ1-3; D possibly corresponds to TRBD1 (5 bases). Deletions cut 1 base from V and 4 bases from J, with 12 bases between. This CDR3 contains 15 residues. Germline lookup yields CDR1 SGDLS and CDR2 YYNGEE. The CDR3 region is CASSVQGLEGNTIYF. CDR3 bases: TGTGCCAGCAGCGTACAGGGTTTGGAGGGAAACACCATATATTTT.

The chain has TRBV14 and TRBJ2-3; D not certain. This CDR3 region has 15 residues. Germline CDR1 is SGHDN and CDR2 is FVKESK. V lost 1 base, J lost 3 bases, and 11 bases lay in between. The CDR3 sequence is CASSQVRQTTDTQYF. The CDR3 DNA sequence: TGTGCCAGCAGCCAAGTGCGTCAGACAACAGATACGCAGTATTTT.

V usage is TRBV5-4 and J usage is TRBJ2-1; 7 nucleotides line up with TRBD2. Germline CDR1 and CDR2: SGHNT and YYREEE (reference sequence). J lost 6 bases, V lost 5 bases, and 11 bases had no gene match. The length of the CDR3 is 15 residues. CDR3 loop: CASRLNLADLNEQFF. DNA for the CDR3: TGTGCCAGCAGATTGAACCTAGCGGACCTCAATGAGCAGTTCTTC.

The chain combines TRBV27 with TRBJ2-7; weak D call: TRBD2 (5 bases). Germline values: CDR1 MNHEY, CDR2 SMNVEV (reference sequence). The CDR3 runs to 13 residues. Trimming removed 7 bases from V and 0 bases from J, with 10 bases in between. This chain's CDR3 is CASIGTSSYEQYF. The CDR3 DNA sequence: TGTGCCAGCATAGGAACTAGCTCCTACGAGCAGTACTTC.

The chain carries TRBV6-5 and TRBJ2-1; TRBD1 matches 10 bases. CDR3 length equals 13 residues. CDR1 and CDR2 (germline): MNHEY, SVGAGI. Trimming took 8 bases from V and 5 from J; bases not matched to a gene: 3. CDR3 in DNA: TGTGCCAGCTGGGACAGGGGAAACAATGAGCAGTTCTTC. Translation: CASWDRGNNEQFF.

CDR3 region: CASSASIEAFF. The CDR3 bases are TGTGCCAGCAGTGCCTCTATTGAAGCTTTCTTT. The chain uses TRBV6-6 and TRBJ1-1; no clear D gene. V gave up 5 bases and J gave up 7 bases, with 8 bases separating them. Germline V CDR1 and CDR2: MNHNY, SVGAGI (reference sequence). The CDR3 loop spans 11 amino acids.

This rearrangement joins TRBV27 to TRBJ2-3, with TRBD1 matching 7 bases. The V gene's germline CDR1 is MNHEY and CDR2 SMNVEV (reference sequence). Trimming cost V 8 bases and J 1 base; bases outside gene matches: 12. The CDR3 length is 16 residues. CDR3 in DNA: TGTGCCAGCTGTAATACTAGGGGGCACGGCACAGATACGCAGTATTTT. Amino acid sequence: CASCNTRGHGTDTQYF.

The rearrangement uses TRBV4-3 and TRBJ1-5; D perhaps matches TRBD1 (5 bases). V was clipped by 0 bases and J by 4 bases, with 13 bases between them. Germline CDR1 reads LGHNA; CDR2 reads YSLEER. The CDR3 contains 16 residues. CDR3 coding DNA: TGCGCCAGCAGCCAAGATTTTACGGACAATAATCAGCCCCAGCATTTT. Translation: CASSQDFTDNNQPQHF.

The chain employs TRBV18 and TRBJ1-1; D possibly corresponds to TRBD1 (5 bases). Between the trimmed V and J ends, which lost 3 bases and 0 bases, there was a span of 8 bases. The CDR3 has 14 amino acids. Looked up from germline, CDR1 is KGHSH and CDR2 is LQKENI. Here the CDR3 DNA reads TGTGCCAGCTCACCGAGACAGATGAACACTGAAGCTTTCTTT. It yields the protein CASSPRQMNTEAFF.

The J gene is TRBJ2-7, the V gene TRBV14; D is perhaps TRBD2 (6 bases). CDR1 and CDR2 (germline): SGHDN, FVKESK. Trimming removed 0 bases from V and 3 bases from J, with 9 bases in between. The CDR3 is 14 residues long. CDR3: CASSQDRRDYEQYF. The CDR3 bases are TGTGCCAGCAGCCAAGATAGGAGGGACTACGAGCAGTACTTC. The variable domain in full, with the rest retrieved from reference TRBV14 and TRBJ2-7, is EAGVTQFPSHSVIEKGQTVTLRCDPISGHDNLYWYRRVMGKEIKFLLHFVKESKQDESGMPNNRFLAERTGGTYSTLKVQPAELEDSGVYFCASSQDRRDYEQYFGPGTRLTVT.

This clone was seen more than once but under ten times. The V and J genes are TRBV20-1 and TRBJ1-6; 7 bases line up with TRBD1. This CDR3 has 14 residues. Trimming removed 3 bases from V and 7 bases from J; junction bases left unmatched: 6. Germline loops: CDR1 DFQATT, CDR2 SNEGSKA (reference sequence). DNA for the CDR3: TGCAGTGCTAGTAGGCAGGGGGTCAATTCACCCCTCCACTTT. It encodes CSASRQGVNSPLHF.

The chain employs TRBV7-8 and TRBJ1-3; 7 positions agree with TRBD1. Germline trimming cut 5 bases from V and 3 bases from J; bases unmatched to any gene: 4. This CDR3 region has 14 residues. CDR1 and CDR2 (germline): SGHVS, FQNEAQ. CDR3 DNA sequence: TGTGCCAGCAGCCCCGACAGGGTTGGAAACACCATATATTTT. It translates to CASSPDRVGNTIYF.

CDR3 residues: CASSNCPDRSKETQYF. CDR3 DNA sequence: TGTGCCAGCAGCAATTGTCCGGACAGATCTAAAGAGACCCAGTACTTC. This chain links TRBV21-1 with TRBJ2-5; the D call TRBD1 from the table was never checked on the DNA. TRBV21-1 is a known pseudogene. This CDR3 comprises 16 residues.

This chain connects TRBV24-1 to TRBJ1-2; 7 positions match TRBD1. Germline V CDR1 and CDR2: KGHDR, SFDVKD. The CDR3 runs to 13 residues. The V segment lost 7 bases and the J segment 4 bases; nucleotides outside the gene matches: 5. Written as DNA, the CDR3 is TGTGCCACCAGCACTACAGGGGCCTATGGCTACACCTTC. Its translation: CATSTTGAYGYTF.

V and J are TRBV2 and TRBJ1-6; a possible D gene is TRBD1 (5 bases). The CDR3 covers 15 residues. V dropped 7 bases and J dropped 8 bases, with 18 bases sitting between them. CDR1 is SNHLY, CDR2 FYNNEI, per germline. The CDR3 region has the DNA TGTGCCAGCACCCGGGGGTACCAGTCGGATTCACCCCTCCACTTT. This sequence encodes CASTRGYQSDSPLHF.